This entry is about one T cell receptor beta chain. These data are taken from a study of sequential checkpoint blockade in melanoma. Study-wide background: Patients were randomized 1:1 to nivolumab-then-ipilimumab or ipilimumab-then-nivolumab first-line. Both treatment sequences were followed by maintenance nivolumab.

This CDR3 has 12 amino acids. The V end was cut by 7 bases, the J end by 6 bases, with 12 bases between. Germline V gene data show CDR1 as LNHDA and CDR2 as SQIVND (reference sequence). Clones were read by immunoSEQ multiplex PCR, and TCRdb kept only the in-frame ones, dropping some. In the table there are about 37,000 clones, about four fifths of which are singletons. The treatment denotes: randomized to nivolumab then ipilimumab (arm A) or the reverse (arm B). From thawed PBMCs, live CD3+CD8+ cells negative for CD19 and CD56 were sorted. This clonotype was obtained from a human donor with melanoma. This rearrangement joins TRBV19 to TRBJ1-1; D gene unclear. This specimen consisted of CD8+ T cells sorted from blood (inferred from file names), obtained from a patient given nivolumab and ipilimumab in sequence. CDR3 region: CASIAGSAEAFF. The CDR3 bases are TGTGCCAGTATAGCGGGGTCGGCTGAAGCTTTCTTT. The whole variable domain, filled in from reference TRBV19 and TRBJ1-1, reads DGGITQSPKYLFRKEGQNVTLSCEQNLNHDAMYWYRQDPGQGLRLIYYSQIVNDFQKGDIAEGYSVSREKKESFPLTVTSAQKNPTAFYLCASIAGSAEAFFGQGTRLTVV.